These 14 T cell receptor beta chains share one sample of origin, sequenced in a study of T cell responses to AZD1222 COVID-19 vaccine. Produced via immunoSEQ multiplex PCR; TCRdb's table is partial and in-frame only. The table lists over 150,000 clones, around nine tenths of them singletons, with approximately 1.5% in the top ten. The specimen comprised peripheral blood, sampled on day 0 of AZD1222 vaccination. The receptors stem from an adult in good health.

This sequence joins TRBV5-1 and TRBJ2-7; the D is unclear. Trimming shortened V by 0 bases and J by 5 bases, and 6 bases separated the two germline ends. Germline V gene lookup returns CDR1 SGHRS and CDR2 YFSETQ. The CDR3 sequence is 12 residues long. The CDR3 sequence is CASSLAGDEQYF. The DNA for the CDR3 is TGCGCCAGCAGCTTGGCAGGCGACGAGCAGTACTTC.

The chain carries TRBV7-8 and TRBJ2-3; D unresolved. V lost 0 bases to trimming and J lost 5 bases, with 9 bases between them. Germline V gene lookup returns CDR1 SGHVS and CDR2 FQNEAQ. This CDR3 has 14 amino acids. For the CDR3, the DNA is TGTGCCAGCAGCTTAGCGACCCTAGGAGATACGCAGTATTTT. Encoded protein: CASSLATLGDTQYF.

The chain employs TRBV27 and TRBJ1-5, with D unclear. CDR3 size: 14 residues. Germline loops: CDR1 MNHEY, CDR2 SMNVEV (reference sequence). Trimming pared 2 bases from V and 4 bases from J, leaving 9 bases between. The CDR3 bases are TGTGCCAGCAGTTTAAAGTGGTTGAATCAGCCCCAGCATTTT. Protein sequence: CASSLKWLNQPQHF.

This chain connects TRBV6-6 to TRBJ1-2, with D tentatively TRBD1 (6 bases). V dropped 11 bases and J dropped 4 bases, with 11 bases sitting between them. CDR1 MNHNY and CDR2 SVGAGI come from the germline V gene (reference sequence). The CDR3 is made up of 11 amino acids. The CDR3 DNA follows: TGTGCCGGGGGGGGCAGCTATGGCTACACCTTC. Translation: CAGGGSYGYTF.

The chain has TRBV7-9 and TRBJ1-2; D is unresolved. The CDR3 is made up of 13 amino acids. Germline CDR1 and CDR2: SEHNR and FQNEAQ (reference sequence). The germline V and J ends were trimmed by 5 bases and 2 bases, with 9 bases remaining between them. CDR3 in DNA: TGTGCCAGCAGCCCAACGACGAACTATGGCTACACCTTC. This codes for CASSPTTNYGYTF.

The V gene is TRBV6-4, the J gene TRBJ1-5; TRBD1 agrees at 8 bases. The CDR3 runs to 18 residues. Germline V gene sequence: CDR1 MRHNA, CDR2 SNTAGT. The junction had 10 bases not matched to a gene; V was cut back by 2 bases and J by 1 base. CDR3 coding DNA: TGTGCCAGCAGTGACGAGGACAGGGAAAGTAGGAGCAATCAGCCCCAGCATTTT. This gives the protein CASSDEDRESRSNQPQHF.

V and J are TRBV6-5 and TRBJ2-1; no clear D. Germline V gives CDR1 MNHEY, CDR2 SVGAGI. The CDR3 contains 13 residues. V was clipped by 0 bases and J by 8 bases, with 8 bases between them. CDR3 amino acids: CASSYSGADEQFF. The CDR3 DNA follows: TGTGCCAGCAGTTACTCAGGAGCCGATGAGCAGTTCTTC.

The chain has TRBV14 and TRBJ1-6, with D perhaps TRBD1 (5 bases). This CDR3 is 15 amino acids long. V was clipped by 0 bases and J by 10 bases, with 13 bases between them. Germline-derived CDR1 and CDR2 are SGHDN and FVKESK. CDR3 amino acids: CASSQEVGPNSPLHF. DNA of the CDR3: TGTGCCAGCAGCCAAGAAGTGGGGCCCAACTCACCCCTCCACTTT.

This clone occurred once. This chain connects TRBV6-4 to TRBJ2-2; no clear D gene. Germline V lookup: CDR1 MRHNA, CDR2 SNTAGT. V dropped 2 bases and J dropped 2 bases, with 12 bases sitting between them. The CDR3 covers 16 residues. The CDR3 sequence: CASSDPHKGNTGELFF. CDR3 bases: TGTGCCAGCAGTGACCCCCATAAGGGTAACACCGGGGAGCTGTTTTTT.

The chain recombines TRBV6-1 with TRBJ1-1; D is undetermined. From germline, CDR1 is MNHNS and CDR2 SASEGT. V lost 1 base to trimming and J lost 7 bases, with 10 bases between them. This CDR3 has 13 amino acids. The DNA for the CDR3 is TGTGCCAGCAGTGAAGTACGGGGAGGTGAAGCTTTCTTT. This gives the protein CASSEVRGGEAFF.

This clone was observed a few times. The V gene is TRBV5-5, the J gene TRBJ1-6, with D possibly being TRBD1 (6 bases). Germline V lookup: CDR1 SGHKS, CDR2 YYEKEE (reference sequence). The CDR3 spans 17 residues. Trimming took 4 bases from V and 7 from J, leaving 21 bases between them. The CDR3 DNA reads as TGTGCCAGCAGCCAAGACCGGGTAGGGACACACAATTCACCCCTCCACTTT. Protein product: CASSQDRVGTHNSPLHF. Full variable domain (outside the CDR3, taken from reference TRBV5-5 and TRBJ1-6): DAGVTQSPTHLIKTRGQQVTLRCSPISGHKSVSWYQQVLGQGPQFIFQYYEKEERGRGNFPDRFSARQFPNYSSELNVNALLLGDSALYLCASSQDRVGTHNSPLHFGNGTRLTVT.

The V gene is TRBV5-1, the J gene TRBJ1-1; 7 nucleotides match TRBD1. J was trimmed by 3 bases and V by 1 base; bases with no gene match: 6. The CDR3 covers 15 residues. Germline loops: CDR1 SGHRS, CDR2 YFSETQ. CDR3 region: CASSLTRQGDTEAFF. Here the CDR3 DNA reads TGCGCCAGCAGCTTGACCCGACAGGGTGACACTGAAGCTTTCTTT.

The chain's CDR3 is CASRTRRVLHNEQFF. The CDR3 region has the DNA TGTGCCAGCAGAACAAGACGTGTCCTACACAATGAGCAGTTCTTC. The chain uses TRBV7-9 and TRBJ2-1; no firm D call. Germline lookup yields CDR1 SEHNR and CDR2 FQNEAQ (reference sequence). The CDR3 is 15 residues long. V lost 6 bases and J 5 bases, leaving 17 bases between the germline ends.

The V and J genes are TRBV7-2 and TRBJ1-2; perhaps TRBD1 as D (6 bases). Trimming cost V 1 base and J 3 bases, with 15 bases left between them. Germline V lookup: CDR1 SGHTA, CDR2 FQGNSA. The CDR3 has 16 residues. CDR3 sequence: CASSLVRLGGDYGYTF. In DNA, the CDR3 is TGTGCCAGCAGCTTAGTGCGATTGGGGGGCGACTATGGCTACACCTTC.